This T cell receptor (beta chain) was sequenced in a study of blood T cell repertoires in COVID-19. Germline V gene data show CDR1 as MDHEN and CDR2 as SYDVKM. The V end lost 3 bases, the J end lost 2 bases, and 8 bases lay between the germline ends. This CDR3 comprises 13 residues. Produced via immunoSEQ multiplex PCR; TCRdb's table is partial and in-frame only. The data show 200,000 or so clones, over 65% seen once. The chain joins TRBV28 to TRBJ2-7, with a weak D call TRBD1 (6 bases). Sequenced: peripheral blood. The receptor comes from a person between 70 and 80 years old with COVID-19, enrolled during active disease. The CDR3 protein is CASSFAGAYEQYF. The CDR3 DNA follows: TGTGCCAGCAGTTTCGCAGGGGCCTACGAGCAGTACTTC.